The present T cell receptor (beta chain) was sequenced within a study of T cells in Graves' hyperthyroidism and ophthalmopathy. This CDR3 spans 17 amino acids. Trimming left V 2 bases short and J 7 bases short, with 19 bases between. The V gene's germline CDR1 is KGHDR and CDR2 SFDVKD. Many counts were recorded for this clonotype. RNA transcripts gave rise to amplified TCR beta CDR3 regions. HTBI primers were the set used in a first-round RT-PCR of the TCR CDR3. TCRdb reprocessed the multiplex PCR reads with MiXCR, giving one entry per CDR3 protein. The profile covers some 180,000 distinct CDR3 sequences, with 15% to 20% appearing a single time and roughly 28% taken by the ten largest.

Sequenced material: blood. The rearrangement uses TRBV24-1 and TRBJ2-2; TRBD2 is a possible D gene (5 bases). The receptor comes from a woman in her fifties or sixties with Graves' hyperthyroidism. CDR3 amino acids: CATSDYAASGYSGELFF. CDR3 nucleotide sequence: TGTGCCACCAGTGATTACGCGGCCTCGGGATACAGCGGGGAGCTGTTTTTT.